Below are 19 T cell receptor beta chains sequenced from a single sample in a study of a mutant IDH1 vaccine in newly diagnosed glioma. Produced via immunoSEQ multiplex PCR; TCRdb's table is partial and in-frame only. The sample includes approximately 31,000 clones, around 80% of them seen just once. The time point: week 35, safety follow-up. Doses of 300 ug of mutant IDH1 20-mer peptide were given with topical imiquimod. No antigen is known for these receptors. Sequences were derived from PBMCs, sampled from a glioma patient whose treatment included an IDH1 peptide vaccine. These receptors were taken from a man in his forties with glioma. Some clones in this sample may be carry-over from other donors' samples.

The genes are TRBV6-1 and TRBJ2-5; D gene unclear. V lost 8 bases and J 9 bases, leaving 16 bases between the germline ends. CDR1 is MNHNS and CDR2 is SASEGT in the germline V gene. The CDR3 covers 12 residues. In DNA, the CDR3 is TGTGCCAGCCAAGTGTTCGCCTTGGCCCAGTACTTC. It encodes CASQVFALAQYF.

The chain has TRBV9 and TRBJ2-2, with no clear D. This CDR3 is built from 13 residues. Germline values: CDR1 SGDLS, CDR2 YYNGEE. Trimming removed 4 bases at V and 6 bases at J, with 10 bases between. Here the CDR3 DNA reads TGTGCCAGCAGCTCTATTCACGCCGGGGAGCTGTTTTTT. Translating gives CASSSIHAGELFF.

The gene calls are TRBV28 and TRBJ1-2; 8 bases agree with TRBD1. This CDR3 has 17 amino acids. Losses at the gene ends were 3 bases for V and 8 bases for J; bases not matched to a gene: 17. Germline CDR1 MDHEN, CDR2 SYDVKM. The CDR3 DNA reads TGTGCCAGCAGTTTTATTTTGAGTCGGCAGGGGGCACGGGGCTACACCTTC. Its protein product is CASSFILSRQGARGYTF.

This chain uses TRBV5-4 with TRBJ2-7, with TRBD2 matching 8 bases. Trimming removed 2 bases from V and 6 bases from J; junction bases left unmatched: 4. The CDR3 consists of 13 residues. Germline CDR1 is SGHNT and CDR2 is YYREEE (reference sequence). This chain's CDR3 is CASSFGGVGEQYF. As DNA, the CDR3 is TGTGCCAGCAGCTTCGGGGGGGTAGGCGAGCAGTACTTC. Full variable domain (remainder filled in from reference TRBV5-4 and TRBJ2-7): ETGVTQSPTHLIKTRGQQVTLRCSSQSGHNTVSWYQQALGQGPQFIFQYYREEENGRGNFPPRFSGLQFPNYSSELNVNALELDDSALYLCASSFGGVGEQYFGPGTRLTVT.

The V call is TRBV5-1, the J call TRBJ2-2, with D uncertain. This CDR3 has 15 residues. CDR1 and CDR2 (germline): SGHRS, YFSETQ. The V gene lost 0 bases and the J gene lost 3 bases, with 9 bases spanning the gap. CDR3 region: CASSLALVDTGELFF. CDR3 bases: TGCGCCAGCAGCTTGGCCCTGGTGGACACCGGGGAGCTGTTTTTT.

The chain carries TRBV2 and TRBJ2-7; no definite D call. The V and J ends lost 6 bases and 1 base respectively, with 13 bases between them. Germline CDR1 is SNHLY and CDR2 is FYNNEI. The CDR3 runs 14 residues. CDR3 protein: CASSRPPGSYEQYF. The CDR3, as DNA: TGTGCCAGCAGCCGACCCCCCGGATCCTACGAGCAGTACTTC.

The rearrangement joins TRBV29-1 to TRBJ1-1; no clear D gene. Germline CDR1 SQVTM, CDR2 ANQGSEA. The germline V and J ends were trimmed by 7 bases and 6 bases, with 15 bases remaining between them. CDR3 length equals 12 residues. The CDR3 nucleotides are TGCAGCGCGACTAGTGGTATCCCTGAAGCTTTCTTT. Encoded protein: CSATSGIPEAFF.

The genes are TRBV7-9 and TRBJ1-5; D not resolved. Germline assignment: CDR1 SEHNR and CDR2 FQNEAQ (reference sequence). This CDR3 has 13 residues. V was clipped by 2 bases and J by 7 bases, with 9 bases between them. The CDR3 DNA is TGTGCCAGCAGCTTACAAGCCGACCAGCCCCAGCATTTT. Translated, it gives CASSLQADQPQHF.

The V and J genes are TRBV19 and TRBJ1-5; D unresolved. CDR3 length: 13 amino acids. Per germline, CDR1 LNHDA and CDR2 SQIVND (reference sequence). V was clipped by 5 bases and J by 7 bases, with 12 bases between them. This CDR3 is CASSATPWQPQHF. The CDR3 DNA follows: TGTGCCAGTAGTGCTACTCCCTGGCAGCCCCAGCATTTT.

By share, this clone counts as medium-sized. This chain uses TRBV2 with TRBJ1-1, with D possibly matching TRBD1 (6 bases). The CDR3 sequence is 12 residues long. Trimming took 2 bases from V and 7 from J, leaving 8 bases between them. Germline CDR1 is SNHLY and CDR2 is FYNNEI. CDR3: CASSEQGIEAFF. CDR3 sequence (DNA): TGTGCCAGCAGTGAACAGGGGATTGAAGCTTTCTTT.

The rearrangement links TRBV10-2 to TRBJ1-6; TRBD1 might be the D (6 bases). The CDR3 consists of 14 residues. The V and J ends lost 6 bases and 7 bases respectively, with 13 bases between them. Germline V lookup: CDR1 WSHSY, CDR2 SAAADI. CDR3 sequence: CASSRGQSNSPLHF. CDR3 in DNA: TGCGCCAGCAGCCGCGGACAGTCGAATTCACCCCTCCACTTT.

V and J are TRBV7-8 and TRBJ1-5; D is uncertain. Germline values: CDR1 SGHVS, CDR2 FQNEAQ. Trimming cost V 5 bases and J 4 bases, with 15 bases left between them. The CDR3 runs 15 residues. CDR3 DNA: TGTGCCAGCAGCCTCCTCGACTATAGAAATCAGCCCCAGCATTTT. Translated, it gives CASSLLDYRNQPQHF.

V is TRBV6-1 and J is TRBJ2-4; TRBD1 agrees at 9 bases. The junction had 9 bases not matched to a gene; V was cut back by 5 bases and J by 7 bases. Per the germline V gene, CDR1 is MNHNS and CDR2 is SASEGT. The CDR3 extends over 15 amino acids. The CDR3 DNA sequence: TGTGCCAGCAGTCCGACAGGGGGATTTCTGAACATTCAGTACTTC. Its translation is CASSPTGGFLNIQYF.

The rearrangement uses TRBV5-1 and TRBJ1-5; 9 bases map to TRBD1. The CDR3 loop spans 14 amino acids. Germline CDR1 and CDR2: SGHRS and YFSETQ. The trim removed 5 bases at V and 5 bases at J, leaving 5 bases unmatched. As DNA, the CDR3 is TGCGCCAGCAGTGAAGGGACAGGGTATCAGCCCCAGCATTTT. Translation: CASSEGTGYQPQHF.

The rearrangement uses TRBV30 and TRBJ1-6, with a tentative D call TRBD1 (6 bases). V dropped 6 bases and J dropped 7 bases, with 16 bases sitting between them. In germline, CDR1 is GTSNPN, CDR2 SVGIG (reference sequence). CDR3 length: 14 amino acids. The chain's CDR3 is CACPRGGVNSPLHF. CDR3 sequence (DNA): TGTGCCTGCCCTAGGGGGGGGGTAAATTCACCCCTCCACTTT.

The chain employs TRBV9 and TRBJ2-1, with 13 positions matching TRBD2. In germline, CDR1 is SGDLS, CDR2 YYNGEE. The V gene end was trimmed by 3 bases and the J gene end by 3 bases; junction bases not matched to a gene: 6. The CDR3 has 17 amino acids. CDR3 loop: CASSARLAGGGYNEQFF. CDR3 in DNA: TGTGCCAGCAGCGCCCGACTAGCGGGGGGTGGCTACAATGAGCAGTTCTTC.

The chain uses TRBV6-4 and TRBJ2-1; 9 nucleotides agree with TRBD2. Per the germline V gene, CDR1 is MRHNA and CDR2 is SNTAGT. The CDR3 covers 15 residues. J lost 5 bases, V lost 3 bases, and 5 bases had no gene match. The CDR3 nucleotides read TGTGCCAGCAGTGAAGGCGGGGGGGCCAACAATGAGCAGTTCTTC. It translates to CASSEGGGANNEQFF.

This rearrangement joins TRBV28 to TRBJ1-5; D not certain. The germline V and J ends were trimmed by 3 bases and 5 bases, with 2 bases remaining between them. CDR3 length equals 11 residues. CDR1 and CDR2 from the germline V gene are MDHEN and SYDVKM. This CDR3 reads CASSFHQPQHF. In DNA form, the CDR3 reads TGTGCCAGCAGTTTCCATCAGCCCCAGCATTTT.

V and J are TRBV5-1 and TRBJ2-2; D is undetermined. V lost 6 bases, J lost 7 bases, and 19 bases lay in between. Germline V gives CDR1 SGHRS, CDR2 YFSETQ. The CDR3 spans 15 residues. The CDR3 DNA reads as TGCGCCAGCAAGCTCGTACGAGCCTCCGACGGGGAGCTGTTTTTT. Translated, it gives CASKLVRASDGELFF.